The 14 T cell receptor beta chains below all came from one sample that was sequenced in a study of beta chain features in type 1 diabetes. Study-level findings and limits: Among patients with Type 1 diabetes, TCRB CDR3s were moderately but significantly shorter in every one of the four CD4+ subsets.

No antigen has been assigned to these receptors. Expressed TCRB transcripts were sequenced, since all the RNA that had been isolated was reverse transcribed. Only in-frame clones appear in the TCRdb table, and some are missing; sequencing was by immunoSEQ multiplex PCR. Among hundreds of thousands of clones, about an eighth were seen once, and the ten largest hold approximately 0.021%. Sequenced: naive CD4+ T cells from blood. The receptors come from a young man with type 1 diabetes.

This clone was found a few times. The chain recombines TRBV5-1 with TRBJ2-5; 8 bases are a match to TRBD1. The CDR3 extends over 14 amino acids. Germline loops: CDR1 SGHRS, CDR2 YFSETQ. V lost 6 bases to trimming and J lost 4 bases; unmatched junction nucleotides: 8. The CDR3 region is CASTSDRGAETQYF. The CDR3 DNA follows: TGCGCCAGCACCTCCGACAGGGGCGCAGAGACCCAGTACTTC.

The V and J genes are TRBV4-1 and TRBJ1-5; a weak D match, TRBD1 (6 bases). The CDR3 extends over 16 amino acids. Per the germline V gene, CDR1 is MGHRA and CDR2 is YSYEKL. Trimming stripped 0 bases from V and 5 bases from J, with 14 bases between. The CDR3 loop is CASSQDEAGAYQPQHF. DNA of the CDR3: TGCGCCAGCAGCCAAGATGAGGCGGGGGCCTATCAGCCCCAGCATTTT.

This clone was observed a few times. The V gene is TRBV28, the J gene TRBJ2-4; 7 bases fit TRBD1. This CDR3 spans 14 amino acids. Germline trimming cut 5 bases from V and 1 base from J; bases unmatched to any gene: 2. CDR1 and CDR2 (germline): MDHEN, SYDVKM. The CDR3: CASSKGQAKNIQYF. DNA of the CDR3: TGTGCCAGCAGTAAGGGACAGGCCAAAAACATTCAGTACTTC.

The gene calls are TRBV5-1 and TRBJ1-1; D is possibly TRBD1 (5 bases). Germline V lookup: CDR1 SGHRS, CDR2 YFSETQ. The germline V and J ends were trimmed by 6 bases and 1 base, with 10 bases remaining between them. The CDR3 has 13 amino acids. The CDR3 region is CASIAGENTEAFF. DNA for the CDR3: TGCGCCAGCATAGCGGGGGAGAACACTGAAGCTTTCTTT.

The chain joins TRBV18 to TRBJ2-7; 7 bases align to TRBD2. This CDR3 region has 14 residues. V dropped 3 bases and J dropped 6; count of bases not matched to a gene: 8. The germline gives CDR1 KGHSH, CDR2 LQKENI. CDR3 in DNA: TGTGCCAGCTCACCGGACCTGGCGGGGGTCGAGCAGTACTTC. It codes for CASSPDLAGVEQYF.

This clone was seen only a few times. This chain links TRBV6-5 with TRBJ2-3; D is possibly TRBD2 (5 bases). CDR3 length: 13 amino acids. Germline-derived CDR1 and CDR2 are MNHEY and SVGAGI. The germline V and J ends were trimmed by 3 bases and 8 bases, with 12 bases remaining between them. CDR3: CASSYLRAGTQYF. CDR3 coding DNA: TGTGCCAGCAGTTATCTGCGGGCGGGTACGCAGTATTTT.

The table lists this clone with a few counts. The genes are TRBV9 and TRBJ2-3; D might be TRBD2 (7 bases). The CDR3 extends over 15 amino acids. Germline V gene sequence: CDR1 SGDLS, CDR2 YYNGEE. V was trimmed by 3 bases and J by 3 bases, leaving 14 bases between them. The CDR3 protein is CASSARGAQTDTQYF. In DNA form, the CDR3 reads TGTGCCAGCAGCGCCCGGGGGGCCCAGACAGATACGCAGTATTTT.

This clone was found a few times. V gene TRBV18 combines with J gene TRBJ1-2, with D uncertain. The V and J ends lost 1 base and 7 bases respectively, with 13 bases between them. Germline CDR1 reads KGHSH; CDR2 reads LQKENI. This CDR3 has 14 residues. CDR3 DNA: TGTGCCAGCTCACCACTCCCCCGGATTGGTGGCTACACCTTC. Amino acid sequence: CASSPLPRIGGYTF.

The rearrangement uses TRBV2 and TRBJ2-2; D is possibly TRBD2 (5 bases). Germline loops: CDR1 SNHLY, CDR2 FYNNEI. Trimming cost V 1 base and J 4 bases, with 22 bases left between them. The CDR3 extends over 19 amino acids. Here the CDR3 reads CASSEGRFGAGAGTGELFF. CDR3 nucleotide sequence: TGTGCCAGCAGTGAAGGGCGTTTCGGTGCAGGCGCGGGCACCGGGGAGCTGTTTTTT.

Comment on this clone: The same CDR3 also results from other DNA sequences found in this sample. This chain links TRBV14 with TRBJ2-5; D gene ambiguous. The V and J ends lost 0 bases and 4 bases respectively, with 6 bases between them. CDR3 length: 13 residues. CDR1 SGHDN and CDR2 FVKESK come from the germline V gene. The CDR3 is CASSQDWAETQYF. DNA for the CDR3: TGTGCCAGCAGCCAAGATTGGGCAGAGACCCAGTACTTC.

The chain combines TRBV5-4 with TRBJ1-2, with TRBD1 matching 8 bases. The CDR3 sequence is 16 residues long. CDR1 and CDR2 (germline): SGHNT, YYREEE (reference sequence). Trimming at V came to 4 bases and at J to 7 bases, leaving 15 bases not matched to a gene. In nucleotides, the CDR3 is TGTGCCAGCAGCGCCGCAGGGGGCCTGCCCCCTTCTGGCTACACCTTC. Translated: CASSAAGGLPPSGYTF. Filled out from reference TRBV5-4 and TRBJ1-2, the complete variable domain reads ETGVTQSPTHLIKTRGQQVTLRCSSQSGHNTVSWYQQALGQGPQFIFQYYREEENGRGNFPPRFSGLQFPNYSSELNVNALELDDSALYLCASSAAGGLPPSGYTFGSGTRLTVV.

V usage is TRBV18 and J usage is TRBJ1-5; D gene unclear. CDR3 length: 15 amino acids. The germline V and J ends were trimmed by 6 bases and 0 bases, with 12 bases remaining between them. The germline gives CDR1 KGHSH, CDR2 LQKENI. The CDR3 DNA reads TGTGCCAGCTCCACCGGGGAGGGTAGCAATCAGCCCCAGCATTTT. As protein: CASSTGEGSNQPQHF.

This clone was counted between two and nine times. The chain combines TRBV4-1 with TRBJ2-1, with 7 bases aligning to TRBD1. The CDR3 consists of 15 residues. V dropped 1 base and J dropped 4; count of bases not matched to a gene: 4. The germline gives CDR1 MGHRA, CDR2 YSYEKL. CDR3 bases: TGCGCCAGCAGCCAAGTTGGGACAGCTTACAATGAGCAGTTCTTC. Its translation: CASSQVGTAYNEQFF.

The CDR3 nucleotides are TGTGCCAGCAGTGAAGGACAGTTAGATGGCTACACCTTC. This codes for CASSEGQLDGYTF. This chain joins TRBV25-1 and TRBJ1-2; a weak D match, TRBD1 (6 bases). Germline V gene sequence: CDR1 MGHDK, CDR2 SYGVNS. CDR3 length: 13 residues. Between the trimmed V and J ends, which lost 2 bases and 6 bases, there was a span of 10 bases.